The rows below give T cell receptor beta chains drawn from one sample of a study of radiotherapy plus CTLA-4 blockade in lung cancer. Sequencing was performed with immunoSEQ multiplex PCR; in TCRdb, only in-frame clones are kept and a portion is missing. The table records tens of thousands of clones, around four fifths of them present only once. This specimen consisted of peripheral blood, obtained from a patient treated with radiotherapy plus ipilimumab. These receptors came from a human donor with non-small cell lung cancer that progressed on radiotherapy plus ipilimumab. Each CDR3 is given without its conserved first and last residue.

v_call | cdr3_aa
TRBV6-1 | ASGRGLNQPQH
TRBV4-1 | ASSQVASGRSNTGELF
TRBV6-1 | ASRFGGGAF
TRBV28 | ASSDLGQGTVGYGYT
TRBV28 | ASSSGGWGTEAF
TRBV6-5 | ASSYGTVQPQH
TRBV9 | ASSVGPRGADTQY
TRBV28 | ASSISGRVTGELF
TRBV5-4 | ASSLEADYNEQF
TRBV4-1 | ASSLHRGPNTEAF
TRBV6-5 | ASSSTGSSYNEQF
TRBV28 | ASNDREAYEQY
TRBV7-9 | ASSLASPNQPQH
TRBV4-1 | ASSRTGEKLF
TRBV6-5 | ASSYSRRGNQPQH
TRBV6-6 | ASSYLGGDAEAF
TRBV28 | ASLPGGNTEAF
TRBV7-9 | ATSPGPNYEQY
TRBV28 | ASSSTTGGHYGYT
TRBV30 | ARESGQGETGELF
TRBV5-1 | ASSLGVSGFHYEQY
TRBV4-3 | ASSQVFRGANEKLF
TRBV13 | ASSSRTESYEQY
TRBV5-5 | ASTFDTSSYEQY
TRBV2 | ASNLIGADYGYT
TRBV7-3 | ASSLGTGGIPGAHNEQF
TRBV10-1 | AIGLRVVGTDTQY
TRBV7-9 | ASSLGNQPQH
TRBV10-3 | AIKISGGGTEAF
TRBV6-1 | ASSRQGDIMTEAF
TRBV28 | ASSLMGANTEAF
TRBV28 | ASSSLAGGTETQY
TRBV7-2 | ASSFWTGGDTDTQY
TRBV14 | ASSQVWPYNEQF
TRBV7-2 | ASSFPTRGGSTDTQY
TRBV19 | ASSISPRGTQY
TRBV10-1 | ASGRLAGYQETQY
TRBV19 | ASSDGTVSYNEQF
TRBV10-3 | AITSDRGNTEAF
TRBV28 | ASSSPDGDRYF
TRBV28 | ASSLGRNTEAF
TRBV14 | ASSHTRSGSTEQF
TRBV19 | ASSPGHYEQY
TRBV7-2 | ASSFGLNQPQH
TRBV21-1 | ASSQGNLPGSSYEQY
TRBV10-3 | AISESGSMGYEQY
TRBV7-8 | ASSPQGSWVDTEAF
TRBV6-1 | ASADLHEQF
TRBV5-6 | ASSSPGDSSTDTQY
TRBV2 | ASSEFTVQETQY
TRBV2 | ASSWGGRGETQY
TRBV11-1 | ASSFDAGRDGYT
TRBV2 | ASDSGTRGETQY
TRBV5-6 | ASSVQGSYGYT
TRBV4-1 | ASSQVRDTDTQY
TRBV28 | ASSLSTASSSYNSPLH
TRBV11-3 | ASSKGGWEQF